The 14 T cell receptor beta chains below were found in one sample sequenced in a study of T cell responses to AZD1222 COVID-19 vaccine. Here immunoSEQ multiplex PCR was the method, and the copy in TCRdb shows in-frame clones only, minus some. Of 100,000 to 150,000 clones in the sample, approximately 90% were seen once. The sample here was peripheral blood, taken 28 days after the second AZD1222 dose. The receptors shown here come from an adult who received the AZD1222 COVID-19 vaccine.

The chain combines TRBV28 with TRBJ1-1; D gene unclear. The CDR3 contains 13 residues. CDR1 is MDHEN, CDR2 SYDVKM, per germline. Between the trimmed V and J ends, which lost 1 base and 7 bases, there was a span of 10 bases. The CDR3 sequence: CASSLYFRYEAFF. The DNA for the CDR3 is TGTGCCAGCAGTTTATATTTCAGATATGAAGCTTTCTTT.

The CDR3 nucleotides read TGCGCCAGCACCATGACAGGGGGTAACTATGGCTACACCTTC. As protein: CASTMTGGNYGYTF. The rearrangement links TRBV4-1 to TRBJ1-2; the match to TRBD1 covers 9 bases. The CDR3 has 14 amino acids. The germline V gene has CDR1 MGHRA and CDR2 YSYEKL. After removal of 7 bases from V and 1 base from J, the junction contained 4 bases not matched to a gene.

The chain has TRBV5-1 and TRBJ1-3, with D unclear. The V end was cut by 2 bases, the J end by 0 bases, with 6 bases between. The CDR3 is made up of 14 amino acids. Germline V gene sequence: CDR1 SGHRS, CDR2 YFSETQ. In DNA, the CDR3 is TGCGCCAGCAGCTTTGGGTCCTCTGGAAACACCATATATTTT. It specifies CASSFGSSGNTIYF.

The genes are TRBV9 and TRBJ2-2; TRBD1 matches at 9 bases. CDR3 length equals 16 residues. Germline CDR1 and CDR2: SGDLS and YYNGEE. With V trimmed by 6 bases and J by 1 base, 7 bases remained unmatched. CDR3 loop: CASKAGQGMNTGELFF. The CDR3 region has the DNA TGTGCCAGCAAAGCGGGACAGGGTATGAACACCGGGGAGCTGTTTTTT.

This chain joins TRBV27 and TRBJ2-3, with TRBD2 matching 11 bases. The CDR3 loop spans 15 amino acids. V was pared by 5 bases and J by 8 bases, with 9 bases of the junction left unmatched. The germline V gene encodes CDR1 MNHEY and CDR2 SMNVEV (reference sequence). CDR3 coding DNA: TGTGCCAGCAGTAAGCCCGGACTAGCGGGCGCTACGCAGTATTTT. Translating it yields CASSKPGLAGATQYF.

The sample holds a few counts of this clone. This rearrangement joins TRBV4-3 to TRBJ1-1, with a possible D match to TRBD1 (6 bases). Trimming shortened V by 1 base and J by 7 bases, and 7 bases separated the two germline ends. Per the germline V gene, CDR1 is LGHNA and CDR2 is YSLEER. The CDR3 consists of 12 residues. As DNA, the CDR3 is TGCGCCAGCAGCCAAGGGGGACATGAAGCTTTCTTT. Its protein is CASSQGGHEAFF.

In nucleotides, the CDR3 is TGCGCCAGCAGTTTGCTACGGGAGACCCAGTACTTC. Amino acid sequence: CASSLLRETQYF. The V and J genes are TRBV10-2 and TRBJ2-5; no clear D gene. The ends were cut back, 5 bases at V and 5 bases at J, with 9 bases in the middle. The germline gives CDR1 WSHSY, CDR2 SAAADI. The CDR3 has 12 amino acids.

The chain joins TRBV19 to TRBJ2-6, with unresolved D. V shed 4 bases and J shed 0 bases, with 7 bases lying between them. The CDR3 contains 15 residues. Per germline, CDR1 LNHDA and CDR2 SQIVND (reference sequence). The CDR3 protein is CASSTVSSGANVLTF. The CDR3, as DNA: TGTGCCAGTAGTACCGTTAGCTCTGGGGCCAACGTCCTGACTTTC.

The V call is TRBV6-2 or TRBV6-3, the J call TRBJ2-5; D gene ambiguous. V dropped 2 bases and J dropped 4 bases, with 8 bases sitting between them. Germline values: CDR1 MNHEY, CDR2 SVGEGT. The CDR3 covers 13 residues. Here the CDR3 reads CASSYVEGETQYF. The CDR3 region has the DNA TGTGCCAGCAGTTACGTTGAAGGAGAGACCCAGTACTTC.

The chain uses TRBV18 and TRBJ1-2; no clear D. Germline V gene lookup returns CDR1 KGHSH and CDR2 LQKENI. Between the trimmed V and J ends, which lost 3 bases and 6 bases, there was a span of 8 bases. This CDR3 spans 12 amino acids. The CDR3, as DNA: TGTGCCAGCTCACCTCAATTCGATGGCTACACCTTC. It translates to CASSPQFDGYTF.

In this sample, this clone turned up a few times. The CDR3 nucleotides are TGTGCCAGCAGCTTTGTTCAGGGGGCGGTCGGGGAGCTGTTTTTT. This translates into CASSFVQGAVGELFF. This chain joins TRBV7-3 and TRBJ2-2; 8 bases are a match to TRBD1. V dropped 3 bases and J dropped 7; count of bases not matched to a gene: 7. This CDR3 is 15 amino acids long. The germline V gene has CDR1 SGHTA and CDR2 FQGTGA. Variable domain in full (rest from reference TRBV7-3 and TRBJ2-2): GAGVSQTPSNKVTEKGKYVELRCDPISGHTALYWYRQSLGQGPEFLIYFQGTGAADDSGLPNDRFFAVRPEGSVSTLKIQRTERGDSAVYLCASSFVQGAVGELFFGEGSRLTVL.

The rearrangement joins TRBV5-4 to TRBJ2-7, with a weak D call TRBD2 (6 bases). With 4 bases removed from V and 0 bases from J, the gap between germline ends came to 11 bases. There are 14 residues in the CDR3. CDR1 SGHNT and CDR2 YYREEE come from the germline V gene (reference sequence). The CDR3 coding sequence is TGTGCCAGCAGCCCCATGGGGGGCTCCTACGAGCAGTACTTC. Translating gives CASSPMGGSYEQYF.

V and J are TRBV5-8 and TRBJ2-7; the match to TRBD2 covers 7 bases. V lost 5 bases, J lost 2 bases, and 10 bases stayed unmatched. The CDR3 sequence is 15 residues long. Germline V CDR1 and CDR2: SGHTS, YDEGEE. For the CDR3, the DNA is TGTGCCAGCAGTTCCAACGACCTAGCGGCCTACGAGCAGTACTTC. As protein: CASSSNDLAAYEQYF.

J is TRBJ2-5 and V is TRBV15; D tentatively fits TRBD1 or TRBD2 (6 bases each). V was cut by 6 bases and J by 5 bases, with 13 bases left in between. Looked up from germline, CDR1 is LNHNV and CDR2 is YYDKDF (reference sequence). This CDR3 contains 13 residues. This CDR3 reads CATRRLGGETQYF. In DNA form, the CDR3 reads TGTGCCACCAGGCGACTAGGGGGGGAGACCCAGTACTTC.